This TCR beta chain came from a study of control samples from healthy donors and cancer patients (dated by TCRdb to 2018 to 2021). The library relied on the immunoSEQ multiplex PCR assay. Held by TCRdb, this immuneACCESS table contains in-frame sequences only and omits some clones. Under half of the omission traces to an unresolved V gene where checked; the cause of the rest is unknown. The sample data list approximately 160,000 clones, and approximately 94% of these were observed just once. 1.3% to 1.5% of the sample comes from the top ten. Note on this clone: Its antigen has not been determined. No much larger clonotype is one base removed from it; base qualities were not supplied.

The CDR3, cysteine through phenylalanine, is 14 amino acids long. Only CDR3 DNA is held: 42 bases, read in frame from base 1. The V end loses 8 bases and the J end loses 2 bases, and a stretch of 16 bases separates them. Looking up the germline V gene yields CDR1 ENHRY and CDR2 SYGVKD. This receptor was identified in a woman aged 18-29 years in good health. The V and J genes are TRBV10-3 and TRBJ2-7; 7 matching bases give a weak D call of TRBD2. The specimen sequenced was blood. For the CDR3, the sequence is CAIQAGEGPYEQYF. Read as DNA, the sequence is TGTGCCATCCAGGCAGGGGAGGGTCCCTACGAGCAGTACTTC.